This T cell receptor (beta chain) was sequenced in a study of cytomegalovirus exposure and HLA in healthy donors. Across the whole study: Among 150 million to 200 million T cells, an earlier analysis found 90 million to 130 million unique TCR beta sequences. General study findings and limits: Through in vitro validation, three CMV-associated chains were shown to be specific for CMV antigens. Donor immune exposure was known only as CMV serostatus.

Primers: 60 Vbeta forward and 13 Jbeta reverse. Produced via immunoSEQ multiplex PCR; TCRdb's table is partial and in-frame only. Of more than 95,000 clones in the sample, roughly 79% are singletons; the top ten hold 11% to 15%. CDR3 length equals 16 residues. The V end was cut by 2 bases, the J end by 2 bases, with 13 bases between. Germline assignment: CDR1 MNHEY and CDR2 SVGAGI. As for this clone: The antigen is unknown.

This chain uses TRBV6-5 with TRBJ2-1; TRBD2 is a possible D gene (5 bases). Sequenced sample: PBMCs. The sequence was obtained from a woman aged 70 to 79 in good health and CMV-seropositive. The CDR3 coding sequence is TGTGCCAGCAGTTACCTCCCCAGCGGACCCTACAATGAGCAGTTCTTC. Protein product: CASSYLPSGPYNEQFF.